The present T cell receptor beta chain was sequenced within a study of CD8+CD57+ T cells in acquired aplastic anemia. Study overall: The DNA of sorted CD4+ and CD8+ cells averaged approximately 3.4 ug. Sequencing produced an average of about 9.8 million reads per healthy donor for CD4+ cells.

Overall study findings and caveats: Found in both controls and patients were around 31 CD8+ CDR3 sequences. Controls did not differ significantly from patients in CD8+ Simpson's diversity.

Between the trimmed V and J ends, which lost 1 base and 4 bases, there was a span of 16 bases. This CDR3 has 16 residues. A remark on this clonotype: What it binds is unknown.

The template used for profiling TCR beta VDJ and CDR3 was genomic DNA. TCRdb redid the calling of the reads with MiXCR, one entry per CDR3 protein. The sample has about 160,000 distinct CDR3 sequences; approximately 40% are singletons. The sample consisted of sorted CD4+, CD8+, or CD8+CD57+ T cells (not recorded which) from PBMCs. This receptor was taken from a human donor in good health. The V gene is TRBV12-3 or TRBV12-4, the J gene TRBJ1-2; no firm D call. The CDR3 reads CASSLGGGPRSYGYTF. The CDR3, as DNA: TGTGCCAGCAGTTTAGGGGGTGGCCCCCGGAGCTATGGCTACACCTTC.